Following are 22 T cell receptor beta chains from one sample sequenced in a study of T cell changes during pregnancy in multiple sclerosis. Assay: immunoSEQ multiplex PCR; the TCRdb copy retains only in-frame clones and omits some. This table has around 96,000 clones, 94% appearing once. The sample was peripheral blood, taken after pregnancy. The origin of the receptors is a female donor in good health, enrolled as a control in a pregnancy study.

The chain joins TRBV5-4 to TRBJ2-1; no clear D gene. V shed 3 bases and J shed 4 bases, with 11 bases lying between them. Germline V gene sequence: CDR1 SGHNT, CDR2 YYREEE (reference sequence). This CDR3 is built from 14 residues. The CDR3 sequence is CASSYQAGYNEQFF. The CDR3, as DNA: TGTGCCAGCAGCTATCAGGCAGGATACAATGAGCAGTTCTTC.

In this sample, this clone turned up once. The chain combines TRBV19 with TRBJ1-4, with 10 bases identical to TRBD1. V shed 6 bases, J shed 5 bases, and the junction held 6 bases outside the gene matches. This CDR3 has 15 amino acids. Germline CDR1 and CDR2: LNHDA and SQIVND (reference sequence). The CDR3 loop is CASRTTGGENEKLFF. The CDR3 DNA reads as TGTGCCAGTAGGACGACAGGGGGCGAGAATGAAAAACTGTTTTTT. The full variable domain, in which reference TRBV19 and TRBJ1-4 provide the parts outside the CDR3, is DGGITQSPKYLFRKEGQNVTLSCEQNLNHDAMYWYRQDPGQGLRLIYYSQIVNDFQKGDIAEGYSVSREKKESFPLTVTSAQKNPTAFYLCASRTTGGENEKLFFGSGTQLSVL.

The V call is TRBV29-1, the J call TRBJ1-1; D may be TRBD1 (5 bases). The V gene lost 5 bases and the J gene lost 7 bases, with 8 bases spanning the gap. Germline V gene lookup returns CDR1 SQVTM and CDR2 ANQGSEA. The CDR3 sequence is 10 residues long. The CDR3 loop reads CSVWDYEAFF. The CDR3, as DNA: TGCAGCGTTTGGGACTATGAAGCTTTCTTT.

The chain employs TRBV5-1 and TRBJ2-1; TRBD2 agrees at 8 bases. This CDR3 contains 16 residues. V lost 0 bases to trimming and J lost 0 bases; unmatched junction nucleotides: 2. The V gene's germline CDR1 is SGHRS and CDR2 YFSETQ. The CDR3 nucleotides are TGCGCCAGCAGCTTGGCGGGGGGGAGCTCCTACAATGAGCAGTTCTTC. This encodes CASSLAGGSSYNEQFF.

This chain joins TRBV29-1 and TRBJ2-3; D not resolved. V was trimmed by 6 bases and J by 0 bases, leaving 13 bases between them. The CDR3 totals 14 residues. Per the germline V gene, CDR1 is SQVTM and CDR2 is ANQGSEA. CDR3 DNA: TGCAGCGTGCGCCCCCCTCATAGCACAGATACGCAGTATTTT. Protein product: CSVRPPHSTDTQYF.

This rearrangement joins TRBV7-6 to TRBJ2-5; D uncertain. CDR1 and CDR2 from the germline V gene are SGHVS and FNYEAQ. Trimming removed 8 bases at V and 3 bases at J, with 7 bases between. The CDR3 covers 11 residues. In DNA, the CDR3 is TGTGCCAGCCGAGAAAAAGAGACCCAGTACTTC. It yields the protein CASREKETQYF.

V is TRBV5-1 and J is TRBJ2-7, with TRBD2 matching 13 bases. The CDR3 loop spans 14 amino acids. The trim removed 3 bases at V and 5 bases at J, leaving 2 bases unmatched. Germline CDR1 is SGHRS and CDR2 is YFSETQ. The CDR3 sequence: CASSWTSGSHEQYF. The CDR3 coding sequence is TGCGCCAGCAGCTGGACTAGCGGGAGCCACGAGCAGTACTTC.

The CDR3 spells CAWGVAGVSAGEQFF. The CDR3 DNA sequence: TGTGCCTGGGGGGTAGCGGGAGTTAGCGCGGGTGAGCAGTTCTTC. The V and J genes are TRBV30 and TRBJ2-1; 9 positions agree with TRBD2. V shed 5 bases, J shed 9 bases, and the junction held 14 bases outside the gene matches. Per germline, CDR1 GTSNPN and CDR2 SVGIG (reference sequence). The CDR3 is made up of 15 amino acids.

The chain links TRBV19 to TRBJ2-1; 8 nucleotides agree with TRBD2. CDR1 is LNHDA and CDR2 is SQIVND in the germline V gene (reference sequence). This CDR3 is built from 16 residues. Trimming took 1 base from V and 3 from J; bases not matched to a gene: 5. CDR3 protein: CASSIAPGLDYNEQFF. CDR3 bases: TGTGCCAGTAGTATAGCTCCGGGACTAGACTACAATGAGCAGTTCTTC.

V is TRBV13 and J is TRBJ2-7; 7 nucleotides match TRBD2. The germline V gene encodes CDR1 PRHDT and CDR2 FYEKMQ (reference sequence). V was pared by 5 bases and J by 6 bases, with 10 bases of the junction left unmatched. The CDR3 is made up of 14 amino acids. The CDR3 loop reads CASSPSGPGGEQYF. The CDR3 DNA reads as TGTGCCAGCAGCCCTAGCGGCCCTGGGGGCGAGCAGTACTTC.

The CDR3 region has the DNA TGTGCCAGCAGCTTCAGGACTAGCAGCCAAGAGACCCAGTACTTC. It specifies CASSFRTSSQETQYF. The V gene is TRBV5-4, the J gene TRBJ2-5; TRBD2 aligns across 8 bases. There are 15 residues in the CDR3. The germline gives CDR1 SGHNT, CDR2 YYREEE (reference sequence). After removal of 2 bases from V and 1 base from J, the junction contained 4 bases not matched to a gene.

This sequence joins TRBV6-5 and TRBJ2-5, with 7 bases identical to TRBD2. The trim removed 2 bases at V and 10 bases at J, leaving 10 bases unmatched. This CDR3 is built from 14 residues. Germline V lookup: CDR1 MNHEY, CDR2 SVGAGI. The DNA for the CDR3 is TGTGCCAGCAGTTACGCCGCCGGGGAGGGAAGCCAGTACTTC. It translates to CASSYAAGEGSQYF.

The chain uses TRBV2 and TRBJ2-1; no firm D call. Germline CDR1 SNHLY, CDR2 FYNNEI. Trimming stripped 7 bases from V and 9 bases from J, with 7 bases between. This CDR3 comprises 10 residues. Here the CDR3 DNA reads TGTGCCAGCACTCTCTCTGAGCAGTTCTTC. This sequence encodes CASTLSEQFF.

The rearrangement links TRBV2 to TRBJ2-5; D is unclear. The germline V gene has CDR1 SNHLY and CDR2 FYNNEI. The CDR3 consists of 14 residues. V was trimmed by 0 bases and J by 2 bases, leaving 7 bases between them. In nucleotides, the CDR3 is TGTGCCAGCAGTGAAGCGCTTCAGCAAGAGACCCAGTACTTC. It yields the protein CASSEALQQETQYF.

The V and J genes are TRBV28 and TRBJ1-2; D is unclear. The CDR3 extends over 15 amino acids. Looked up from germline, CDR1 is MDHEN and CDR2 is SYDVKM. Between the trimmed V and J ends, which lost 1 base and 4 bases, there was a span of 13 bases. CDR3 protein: CASSLSASRGYGYTF. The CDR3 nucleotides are TGTGCCAGCAGTTTATCGGCTAGCCGTGGCTATGGCTACACCTTC.

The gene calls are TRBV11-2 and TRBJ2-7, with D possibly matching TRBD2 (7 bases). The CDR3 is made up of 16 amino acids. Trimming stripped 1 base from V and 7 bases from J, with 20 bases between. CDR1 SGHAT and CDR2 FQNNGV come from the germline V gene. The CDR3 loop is CASSLGRGTGEGEQYF. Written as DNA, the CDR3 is TGTGCCAGCAGCTTAGGGAGGGGGACTGGGGAGGGAGAGCAGTACTTC. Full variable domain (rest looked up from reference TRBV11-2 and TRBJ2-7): EAGVAQSPRYKIIEKRQSVAFWCNPISGHATLYWYQQILGQGPKLLIQFQNNGVVDDSQLPKDRFSAERLKGVDSTLKIQPAKLEDSAVYLCASSLGRGTGEGEQYFGPGTRLTVT.

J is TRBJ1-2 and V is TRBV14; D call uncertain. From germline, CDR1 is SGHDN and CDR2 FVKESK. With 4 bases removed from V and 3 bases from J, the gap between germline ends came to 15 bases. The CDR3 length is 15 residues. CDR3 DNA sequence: TGTGCCAGCAGCCCATCACACACCCGCTACTATGGCTACACCTTC. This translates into CASSPSHTRYYGYTF. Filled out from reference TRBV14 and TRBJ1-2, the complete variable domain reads EAGVTQFPSHSVIEKGQTVTLRCDPISGHDNLYWYRRVMGKEIKFLLHFVKESKQDESGMPNNRFLAERTGGTYSTLKVQPAELEDSGVYFCASSPSHTRYYGYTFGSGTRLTVV.

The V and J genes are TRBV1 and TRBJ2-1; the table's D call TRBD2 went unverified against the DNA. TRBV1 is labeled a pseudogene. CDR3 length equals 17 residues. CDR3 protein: CTSSQDKDASGSFEQFF. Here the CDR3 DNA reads TGCACCAGCAGCCAAGATAAGGATGCTAGCGGGAGTTTTGAGCAGTTCTTC.

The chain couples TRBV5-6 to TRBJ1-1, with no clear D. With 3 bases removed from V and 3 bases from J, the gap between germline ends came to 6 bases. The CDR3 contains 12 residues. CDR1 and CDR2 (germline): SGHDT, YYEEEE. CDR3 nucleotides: TGTGCCAGCAGCTGGGCGCACACTGAAGCTTTCTTT. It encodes CASSWAHTEAFF.

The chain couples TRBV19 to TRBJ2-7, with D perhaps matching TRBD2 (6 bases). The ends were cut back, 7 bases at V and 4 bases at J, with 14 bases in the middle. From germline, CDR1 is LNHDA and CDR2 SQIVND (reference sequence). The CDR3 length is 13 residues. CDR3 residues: CASKQEGVYEQYF. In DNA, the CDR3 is TGTGCCAGTAAGCAGGAGGGCGTTTACGAGCAGTACTTC.

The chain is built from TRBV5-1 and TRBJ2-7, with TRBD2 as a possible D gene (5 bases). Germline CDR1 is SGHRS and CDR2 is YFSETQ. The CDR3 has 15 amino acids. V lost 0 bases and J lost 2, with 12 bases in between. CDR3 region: CASSLGSTGTYEQYF. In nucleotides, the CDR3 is TGCGCCAGCAGCTTGGGGTCGACGGGAACCTACGAGCAGTACTTC.

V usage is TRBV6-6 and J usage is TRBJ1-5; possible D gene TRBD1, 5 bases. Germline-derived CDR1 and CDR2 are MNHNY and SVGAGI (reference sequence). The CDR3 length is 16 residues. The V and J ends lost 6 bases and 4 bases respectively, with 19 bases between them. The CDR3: CASSPKRQGLNQPQHF. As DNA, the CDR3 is TGTGCCAGCAGCCCCAAGCGGCAGGGACTAAATCAGCCCCAGCATTTT.